A selection of T cell receptor beta chains follows, all from one sample in a study of blood T cell repertoires in COVID-19. Data came from immunoSEQ multiplex PCR; TCRdb stores just in-frame clones and leaves some out. The sample lists over 250,000 clones, roughly 90% occurring once. The sample was peripheral blood. Receptors originate from a woman in her 70s with COVID-19, enrolled during active disease. CDR3s include the opening cysteine and the closing phenylalanine or tryptophan. D genes are given only for firm matches. Clone size appears in some rows only: once, few, many, or a class for an expanded clone.

CDR3	DNA	D	J	size	length	V
CASTSRGLYGYTF	TGTGCCAGCACATCCAGGGGGTTGTATGGCTACACCTTC	TRBD1	TRBJ1-2	NA	13	TRBV5-8
CASRQIQSSYGYTF	TGTGCCAGCCGGCAGATACAGTCCTCCTATGGCTACACCTTC	NA	TRBJ1-2	NA	14	TRBV3-1/TRBV3-2
CASSFLAGEITDTQYF	TGTGCCAGCAGCTTTCTAGCGGGGGAAATCACAGATACGCAGTATTTT	TRBD2	TRBJ2-3	NA	16	TRBV13
CASSNHFVGQGLNYGYTF	TGTGCCAGTAGTAACCACTTCGTCGGACAGGGATTAAACTATGGCTACACCTTC	TRBD1	TRBJ1-2	NA	18	TRBV19
CASSEDTIYNEQFF	TGTGCCAGCAGTGAGGACACGATCTACAATGAGCAGTTCTTC	NA	TRBJ2-1	once	14	TRBV25-1
CALSSSSTTDTQYF	TGTGCCTTATCGAGCTCTTCTACCACAGATACGCAGTATTTT	NA	TRBJ2-3	NA	14	TRBV30
CATTTWRGPYYGYTF	TGTGCCACCACAACATGGAGGGGGCCGTACTATGGCTACACCTTC	TRBD1	TRBJ1-2	NA	15	TRBV11-2
CAWSAGSGNQPQHF	TGTGCCTGGAGTGCAGGATCCGGCAATCAGCCCCAGCATTTT	NA	TRBJ1-5	NA	14	TRBV30
CASSFGQSYGYTF	TGTGCCAGCAGTTTCGGACAGAGCTATGGCTACACCTTC	NA	TRBJ1-2	once	13	TRBV2
CASSFIRDGSSYNEQFF	TGTGCCAGCAGTTTCATCCGAGATGGTTCCTCCTACAATGAGCAGTTCTTC	NA	TRBJ2-1	NA	17	TRBV28
CASSPLSPSAYEQYF	TGTGCCAGCTCCCCCCTGAGCCCCTCGGCCTACGAGCAGTACTTC	NA	TRBJ2-7	NA	15	TRBV18
CASSIVFGTQNEEAFF	TGTGCCAGTAGTATAGTTTTCGGGACACAAAACGAAGAAGCTTTCTTT	NA	TRBJ1-1	NA	16	TRBV19
CASRSSSYEQYF	TGTGCCAGCAGATCCAGCTCCTACGAGCAGTACTTC	NA	TRBJ2-7	NA	12	TRBV27
CASSTDAGTGRNQPQHF	TGTGCCAGTAGTACCGACGCCGGGACAGGGAGGAATCAGCCCCAGCATTTT	TRBD1	TRBJ1-5	NA	17	TRBV19
CASSKALDNPRGYTF	TGTGCCAGCAGCAAAGCGCTCGACAACCCCCGGGGCTACACCTTC	NA	TRBJ1-2	NA	15	TRBV21-1
CASSQDARNNEQFF	TGCGCCAGCAGCCAAGATGCCAGGAACAATGAGCAGTTCTTC	NA	TRBJ2-1	NA	14	TRBV4-3
CASSLEVDSSITGELFF	TGTGCCAGCAGCTTAGAAGTGGACAGTTCGATCACCGGGGAGCTGTTTTTT	NA	TRBJ2-2	NA	17	TRBV7-9
CASSGGGNQETQYF	TGTGCCAGCAGCGGCGGGGGAAACCAAGAGACCCAGTACTTC	TRBD2	TRBJ2-5	NA	14	TRBV5-6
CASSELAGSNYGYTF	TGTGCCAGCAGTGAACTAGCGGGTTCGAACTATGGCTACACCTTC	NA	TRBJ1-2	NA	15	TRBV6-1
CASSSVQGYNSPLHF	TGTGCCAGCAGTTCGGTACAGGGTTATAATTCACCCCTCCACTTT	NA	TRBJ1-6	few	15	TRBV27
CSASQAAGDYGYTF	TGCAGTGCTAGTCAGGCCGCGGGGGACTATGGCTACACCTTC	NA	TRBJ1-2	NA	14	TRBV20-1
CASSLAGTGESTEAFF	TGTGCCAGCAGTTTAGCCGGGACAGGAGAGAGCACTGAAGCTTTCTTT	TRBD1	TRBJ1-1	NA	16	TRBV27